This entry lists 19 T cell receptor beta chains sequenced from one sample in a study of blood T cell repertoires in COVID-19. TCRdb's copy holds only in-frame clones and misses some; the assay was immunoSEQ multiplex PCR. The sample holds roughly 200,000 clones, around 83% seen once. The sample comprised peripheral blood. The receptors shown here come from a human donor in a cohort sampled during active COVID-19.

V and J are TRBV27 and TRBJ1-3; 7 positions match TRBD1. The CDR3 runs 16 residues. Per the germline V gene, CDR1 is MNHEY and CDR2 is SMNVEV (reference sequence). Trimming cost V 5 bases and J 4 bases; bases outside gene matches: 11. In DNA form, the CDR3 reads TGTGCCAGCAGTCCGGACAGGCGACTGCCAGGAAACACCATATATTTT. It yields the protein CASSPDRRLPGNTIYF.

A single count supports this clone. The chain carries TRBV18 and TRBJ2-7, with 7 bases that match TRBD1. Germline values: CDR1 KGHSH, CDR2 LQKENI. The CDR3 runs to 14 residues. V gave up 3 bases and J gave up 4 bases; unmatched junction bases: 6. As DNA, the CDR3 is TGTGCCAGCTCACCGGACAGGCTCAGGTACGAGCAGTACTTC. Translating it yields CASSPDRLRYEQYF.

The rearrangement joins TRBV7-2 to TRBJ2-5, with 9 bases that match TRBD2. J lost 4 bases, V lost 5 bases, and 20 bases had no gene match. CDR1 SGHTA and CDR2 FQGNSA come from the germline V gene. The CDR3 sequence is 19 residues long. Here the CDR3 DNA reads TGTGCCAGCAGCCGTTCCGGGGTAGCGGGAGTCTATTTGGGAGAGACCCAGTACTTC. Translated, it gives CASSRSGVAGVYLGETQYF.

The chain has TRBV3-1 (or the pseudogene TRBV3-2) and TRBJ2-1; tentative D call: TRBD2 (5 bases). Germline V gives CDR1 LGHDT, CDR2 YNNKEL (reference sequence). V lost 3 bases and J 8 bases, leaving 11 bases between the germline ends. The CDR3 runs to 13 residues. The CDR3 region is CASSQLGDYEQFF. Written as DNA, the CDR3 is TGTGCCAGCAGCCAGCTCGGGGATTATGAGCAGTTCTTC.

This clone was seen ten or more times. The J gene is TRBJ1-1, the V gene TRBV3-1 (or the pseudogene TRBV3-2); TRBD1 is a possible D gene (6 bases). Trimming left V 6 bases short and J 11 bases short, with 10 bases between. Germline V lookup: CDR1 LGHDT, CDR2 YNNKEL (reference sequence). The CDR3 consists of 10 residues. CDR3 bases: TGTGCCAGCAGGGACAGAGTTGCTTTCTTT. It yields the protein CASRDRVAFF.

The chain combines TRBV19 with TRBJ2-6; 9 positions match TRBD1. This CDR3 has 17 residues. CDR1 is LNHDA, CDR2 SQIVND, per germline (reference sequence). V lost 3 bases, J lost 2 bases, and 5 bases stayed unmatched. CDR3 residues: CASSIGTGHTGANVLTF. The CDR3 nucleotides are TGTGCCAGTAGTATCGGGACAGGGCACACTGGGGCCAACGTCCTGACTTTC.

The V gene is TRBV25-1, the J gene TRBJ1-4; maybe TRBD1 (6 bases). V lost 5 bases and J lost 6, with 19 bases in between. The CDR3 consists of 16 residues. The germline V gene has CDR1 MGHDK and CDR2 SYGVNS. CDR3 DNA: TGTGCCAGCAGTCACCTAAGTGGAGGGGGGGATGAAAAACTGTTTTTT. Translating gives CASSHLSGGGDEKLFF.

J is TRBJ2-7 and V is TRBV19; 9 bases match TRBD1. J lost 4 bases, V lost 2 bases, and 6 bases had no gene match. CDR3 size: 15 residues. The germline CDR1 and CDR2 sequences are LNHDA and SQIVND (reference sequence). CDR3 amino acids: CASSIQGQGGYEQYF. The CDR3 coding sequence is TGTGCCAGTAGTATACAGGGACAGGGTGGTTACGAGCAGTACTTC.

The gene calls are TRBV19 and TRBJ1-5, with TRBD1 identical over 9 bases. CDR3 length: 14 amino acids. The germline gives CDR1 LNHDA, CDR2 SQIVND (reference sequence). Trimming removed 3 bases from V and 9 bases from J; junction bases left unmatched: 6. The CDR3 is CASSISGQGRPQHF. The DNA for the CDR3 is TGTGCCAGTAGTATCTCCGGACAGGGGCGGCCCCAGCATTTT.

This clone has only one observation. The chain joins TRBV5-4 to TRBJ2-5, with 13 bases fitting TRBD2. The CDR3 consists of 17 residues. Per germline, CDR1 SGHNT and CDR2 YYREEE (reference sequence). V lost 4 bases and J lost 4; bases outside the gene matches: 10. This chain's CDR3 is CASSPGLAGIVGETQYF. CDR3 DNA sequence: TGTGCCAGCAGCCCGGGACTAGCGGGGATCGTGGGAGAGACCCAGTACTTC. The whole variable domain, filled in from reference TRBV5-4 and TRBJ2-5, reads ETGVTQSPTHLIKTRGQQVTLRCSSQSGHNTVSWYQQALGQGPQFIFQYYREEENGRGNFPPRFSGLQFPNYSSELNVNALELDDSALYLCASSPGLAGIVGETQYFGPGTRLLVL.

This chain links TRBV5-1 with TRBJ2-2, with TRBD1 matching 12 bases. Per the germline V gene, CDR1 is SGHRS and CDR2 is YFSETQ. The CDR3 contains 16 residues. V gave up 0 bases and J gave up 6 bases; unmatched junction bases: 3. CDR3 DNA sequence: TGCGCCAGCAGCTTGGTGGGGACAGGGGGCTCCGGGGAGCTGTTTTTT. Its protein is CASSLVGTGGSGELFF. The full variable domain, completed using reference TRBV5-1 and TRBJ2-2, is KAGVTQTPRYLIKTRGQQVTLSCSPISGHRSVSWYQQTPGQGLQFLFEYFSETQRNKGNFPGRFSGRQFSNSRSEMNVSTLELGDSALYLCASSLVGTGGSGELFFGEGSRLTVL.

This chain uses TRBV3-1 (or the pseudogene TRBV3-2) with TRBJ1-1; maybe TRBD1 (5 bases). The CDR3 extends over 14 amino acids. Trimming left V 1 base short and J 5 bases short, with 11 bases between. CDR1 LGHDT and CDR2 YNNKEL come from the germline V gene (reference sequence). CDR3 bases: TGTGCCAGCAGCCAAGTGGGGGGGAGGACTGAAGCTTTCTTT. It encodes CASSQVGGRTEAFF.

The rearrangement links TRBV19 to TRBJ1-1; 8 bases align to TRBD1. V trimming: 5 bases; J trimming: 5 bases; junction bases outside the gene matches: 7. The CDR3 has 14 residues. CDR1 LNHDA and CDR2 SQIVND come from the germline V gene (reference sequence). CDR3 DNA sequence: TGTGCCAGTAGTCTAGGGACAGGCGGTACTGAAGCTTTCTTT. Amino acids: CASSLGTGGTEAFF. The full variable domain, rest sourced from reference TRBV19 and TRBJ1-1, is DGGITQSPKYLFRKEGQNVTLSCEQNLNHDAMYWYRQDPGQGLRLIYYSQIVNDFQKGDIAEGYSVSREKKESFPLTVTSAQKNPTAFYLCASSLGTGGTEAFFGQGTRLTVV.

The chain carries TRBV2 and TRBJ1-2; the D gene is possibly TRBD1 (5 bases). V gave up 4 bases and J gave up 8 bases, with 11 bases separating them. This CDR3 has 12 amino acids. In germline, CDR1 is SNHLY, CDR2 FYNNEI. The CDR3 reads CASSVDPGGYTF. For the CDR3, the DNA is TGTGCCAGCAGTGTTGATCCAGGGGGCTACACCTTC.

The gene calls are TRBV10-1 and TRBJ1-1; D is possibly TRBD1 (5 bases). This CDR3 contains 15 residues. Germline V gene lookup returns CDR1 WNHNN and CDR2 SYGVQD (reference sequence). V dropped 1 base and J dropped 5 bases, with 14 bases sitting between them. CDR3 sequence: CASSEFTAGKTEAFF. The CDR3 coding sequence is TGCGCCAGCAGTGAGTTCACGGCAGGGAAAACTGAAGCTTTCTTT.

The J gene is TRBJ2-7, the V gene TRBV6-2 or TRBV6-3, with 8 bases identical to TRBD1. Germline CDR1 is MNHEY and CDR2 is SVGEGT. The CDR3 length is 14 residues. Losses at the gene ends were 2 bases for V and 3 bases for J; bases not matched to a gene: 3. The CDR3 loop reads CASSYTGGGYEQYF. CDR3 sequence (DNA): TGTGCCAGCAGTTACACAGGGGGAGGCTACGAGCAGTACTTC.

This clone was seen only a few times. This sequence joins TRBV6-5 and TRBJ1-5; 8 bases fit TRBD1. V trimming: 11 bases; J trimming: 2 bases; junction bases outside the gene matches: 2. The germline V gene encodes CDR1 MNHEY and CDR2 SVGAGI. The CDR3 consists of 12 residues. CDR3 sequence reads: CAGGQGNQPQHF. For the CDR3, the DNA is TGTGCCGGGGGACAGGGCAATCAGCCCCAGCATTTT.

This sequence joins TRBV19 and TRBJ2-3; 10 nucleotides line up with TRBD2. The CDR3 is 16 amino acids. Losses at the gene ends were 1 base for V and 3 bases for J; bases not matched to a gene: 4. Germline CDR1 is LNHDA and CDR2 is SQIVND (reference sequence). The CDR3 coding sequence is TGTGCCAGTAGTATAGTAGCGGGGGGTATGACAGATACGCAGTATTTT. This sequence encodes CASSIVAGGMTDTQYF.

This clone was found a few times. This chain links TRBV3-1 (or the pseudogene TRBV3-2) with TRBJ2-7; possible D gene TRBD1, 6 bases. The CDR3 length is 16 residues. Between the trimmed V and J ends, which lost 0 bases and 4 bases, there was a span of 16 bases. The germline V gene has CDR1 LGHDT and CDR2 YNNKEL (reference sequence). The CDR3 loop is CASSQEVGRGRYEQYF. The CDR3 DNA reads TGTGCCAGCAGCCAAGAGGTCGGCAGGGGTAGGTACGAGCAGTACTTC.